This T cell receptor beta chain was captured in a study of control samples from healthy donors and cancer patients. Sequenced by immunoSEQ multiplex PCR; TCRdb stores in-frame clones only, minus some. Seen here are 120,000 or so clones, roughly 92% observed once, and the top ten hold 0.5% to 0.7%. V was pared by 3 bases and J by 2 bases, with 2 bases of the junction left unmatched. The CDR3 totals 15 residues. CDR1 SGHVS and CDR2 FNYEAQ come from the germline V gene. The rearrangement uses TRBV7-6 and TRBJ1-4; 8 nucleotides align to TRBD1. Sequences were obtained from PBMCs. This sequence was found in a man older than 75 with head and neck cancer. The CDR3 spells CASSLNRGTNEKLFF. The CDR3 DNA reads TGTGCCAGCAGCTTGAACAGGGGGACTAATGAAAAACTGTTTTTT. The full variable domain, rest sourced from reference TRBV7-6 and TRBJ1-4, is GAGVSQSPRYKVTKRGQDVALRCDPISGHVSLYWYRQALGQGPEFLTYFNYEAQQDKSGLPNDRFSAERPEGSISTLTIQRTEQRDSAMYRCASSLNRGTNEKLFFGSGTQLSVL.